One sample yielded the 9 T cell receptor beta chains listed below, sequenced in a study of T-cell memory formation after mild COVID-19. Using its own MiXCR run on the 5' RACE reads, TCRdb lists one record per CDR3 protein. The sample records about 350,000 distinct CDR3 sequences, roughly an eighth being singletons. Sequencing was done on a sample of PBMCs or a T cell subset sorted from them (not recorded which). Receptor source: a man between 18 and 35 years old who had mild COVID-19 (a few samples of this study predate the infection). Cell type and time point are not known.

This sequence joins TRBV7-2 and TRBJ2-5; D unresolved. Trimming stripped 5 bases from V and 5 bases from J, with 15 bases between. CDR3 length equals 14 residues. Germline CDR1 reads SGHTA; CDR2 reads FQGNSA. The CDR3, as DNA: TGTGCCAGCAGCCCTGGTGTAGCCCAGGAGACCCAGTACTTC. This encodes CASSPGVAQETQYF.

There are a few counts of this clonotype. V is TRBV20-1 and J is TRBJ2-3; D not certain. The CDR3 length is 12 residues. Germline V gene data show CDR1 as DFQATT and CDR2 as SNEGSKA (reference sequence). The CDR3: CTSAGGTDTQYF. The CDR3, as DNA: TGCACCAGCGCAGGTGGCACAGATACGCAGTATTTT.

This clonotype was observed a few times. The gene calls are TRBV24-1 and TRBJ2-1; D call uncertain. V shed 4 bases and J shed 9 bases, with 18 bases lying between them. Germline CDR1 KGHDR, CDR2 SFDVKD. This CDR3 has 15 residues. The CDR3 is CATSDRWVLGGEQFF. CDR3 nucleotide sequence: TGTGCCACCAGTGACCGGTGGGTCCTAGGTGGTGAGCAGTTCTTC.

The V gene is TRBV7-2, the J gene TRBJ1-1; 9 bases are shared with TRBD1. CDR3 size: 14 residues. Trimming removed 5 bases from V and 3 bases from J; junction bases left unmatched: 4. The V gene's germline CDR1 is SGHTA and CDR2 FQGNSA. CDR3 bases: TGTGCCAGCAGCAATCGACAGGGGGACACTGAAGCTTTCTTT. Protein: CASSNRQGDTEAFF. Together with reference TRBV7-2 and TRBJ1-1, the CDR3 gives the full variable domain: GAGVSQSPSNKVTEKGKDVELRCDPISGHTALYWYRQSLGQGLEFLIYFQGNSAPDKSGLPSDRFSAERTGGSVSTLTIQRTQQEDSAVYLCASSNRQGDTEAFFGQGTRLTVV.

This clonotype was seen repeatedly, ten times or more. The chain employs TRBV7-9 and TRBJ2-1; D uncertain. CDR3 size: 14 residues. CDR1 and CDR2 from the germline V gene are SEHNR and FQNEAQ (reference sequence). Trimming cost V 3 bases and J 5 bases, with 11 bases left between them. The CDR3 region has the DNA TGTGCCAGCAGCTTTTGGGGTTTGGACAATGAGCAGTTCTTC. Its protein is CASSFWGLDNEQFF.

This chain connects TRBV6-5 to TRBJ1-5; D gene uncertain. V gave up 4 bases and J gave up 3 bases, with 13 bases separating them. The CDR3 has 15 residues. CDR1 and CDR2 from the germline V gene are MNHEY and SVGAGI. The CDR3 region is CASSLVGPPNQPQHF. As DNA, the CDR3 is TGTGCCAGCAGTTTGGTAGGGCCACCCAATCAGCCCCAGCATTTT.

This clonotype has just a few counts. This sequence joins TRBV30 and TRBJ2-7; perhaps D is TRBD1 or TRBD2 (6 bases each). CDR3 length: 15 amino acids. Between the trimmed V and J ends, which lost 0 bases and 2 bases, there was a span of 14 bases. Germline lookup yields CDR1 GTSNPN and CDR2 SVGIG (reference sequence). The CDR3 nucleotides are TGTGCCTGGAGTGTACTGGGGGGCCGGGCCTACGAGCAGTACTTC. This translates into CAWSVLGGRAYEQYF. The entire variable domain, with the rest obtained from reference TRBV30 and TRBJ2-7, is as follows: SQTIHQWPATLVQPVGSPLSLECTVEGTSNPNLYWYRQAAGRGLQLLFYSVGIGQISSEVPQNLSASRPQDRQFILSSKKLLLSDSGFYLCAWSVLGGRAYEQYFGPGTRLTVT.

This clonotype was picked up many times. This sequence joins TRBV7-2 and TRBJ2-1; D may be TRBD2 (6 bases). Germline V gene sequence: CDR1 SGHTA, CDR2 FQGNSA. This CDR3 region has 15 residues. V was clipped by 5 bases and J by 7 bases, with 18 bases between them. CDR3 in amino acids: CASSHGDRRENEQFF. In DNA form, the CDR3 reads TGTGCCAGCAGCCATGGCGACCGGAGGGAGAATGAGCAGTTCTTC.

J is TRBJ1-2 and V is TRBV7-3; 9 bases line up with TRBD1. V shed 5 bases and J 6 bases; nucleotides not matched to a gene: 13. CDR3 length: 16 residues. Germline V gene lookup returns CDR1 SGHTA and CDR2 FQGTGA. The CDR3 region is CASSPKTGTGFNGYTF. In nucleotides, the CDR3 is TGTGCCAGCAGCCCAAAAACCGGGACAGGGTTCAATGGCTACACCTTC.